This entry lists 6 T cell receptor beta chains sequenced from one sample in a study of PD-1 blockade in classical Hodgkin lymphoma. Sequencing was performed with immunoSEQ multiplex PCR; in TCRdb, only in-frame clones are kept and a portion is missing. The sample includes roughly 20,000 clones, roughly 75% of them seen just once. Every patient had relapsed following autologous stem cell transplantation, and cohorts differed in brentuximab vedotin exposure. The sample consisted of peripheral blood mononuclear cells (PBMCs), taken before the second cycle of nivolumab. The receptors originated from a human donor with classical Hodgkin lymphoma.

This chain joins TRBV5-5 and TRBJ2-7; 8 bases agree with TRBD1. After removal of 0 bases from V and 6 bases from J, the junction contained 8 bases not matched to a gene. Germline V CDR1 and CDR2: SGHKS, YYEKEE (reference sequence). This CDR3 is built from 15 residues. CDR3 coding DNA: TGTGCCAGCAGCTTGGAGGGCCTTACAGGGGGCGAGCAGTACTTC. Residues: CASSLEGLTGGEQYF.

J is TRBJ1-3 and V is TRBV30; D gene unclear. In germline, CDR1 is GTSNPN, CDR2 SVGIG (reference sequence). The CDR3 sequence is 12 residues long. V dropped 4 bases and J dropped 0 bases, with 4 bases sitting between them. The CDR3: CAWIFSGNTIYF. Written as DNA, the CDR3 is TGTGCCTGGATCTTCTCTGGAAACACCATATATTTT.

The genes are TRBV13 and TRBJ2-7; 10 bases map to TRBD2. J gave up 2 bases and V 3 bases, and 4 bases lay outside the gene matches. Germline lookup yields CDR1 PRHDT and CDR2 FYEKMQ (reference sequence). CDR3 size: 15 residues. This chain's CDR3 is CASSFGLAEPYEQYF. The DNA for the CDR3 is TGTGCCAGCAGCTTCGGACTAGCGGAACCCTACGAGCAGTACTTC.

V usage is TRBV5-1 and J usage is TRBJ2-2, with 7 nucleotides matching TRBD1. The CDR3 covers 15 residues. Germline V CDR1 and CDR2: SGHRS, YFSETQ. The V and J ends lost 3 bases and 0 bases, in that order; junction bases with no gene match: 2. The CDR3 region is CASSSGTANTGELFF. DNA of the CDR3: TGCGCCAGCAGCTCCGGGACAGCGAACACCGGGGAGCTGTTTTTT.

This chain links TRBV11-2 with TRBJ1-6; D unclear. Per germline, CDR1 SGHAT and CDR2 FQNNGV. Trimming left V 0 bases short and J 14 bases short, with 8 bases between. The CDR3 covers 12 residues. CDR3 region: CASSLDTLALHF. CDR3 nucleotide sequence: TGTGCCAGCAGCTTAGACACACTCGCCCTCCACTTT.

The chain recombines TRBV10-2 with TRBJ1-2, with D unresolved. This CDR3 has 12 amino acids. CDR1 is WSHSY, CDR2 SAAADI, per germline. V shed 4 bases and J shed 4 bases, with 7 bases lying between them. The CDR3 protein is CASSGDFYGYTF. CDR3 bases: TGCGCCAGCAGTGGGGATTTCTATGGCTACACCTTC.